The clone carrying this T cell receptor beta chain was seen only a few times. The sample belongs to a study of blood T cell repertoires in COVID-19. Study in general: T cells, B-cell-depleted T cells, or PBMCs provided the cDNA or gDNA that served as material.

Germline values: CDR1 SGHTA, CDR2 FQGNSA. With 4 bases removed from V and 8 bases from J, the gap between germline ends came to 14 bases. The CDR3 has 13 amino acids. Authors' processing steps: Reference gene primer amplification in the assay estimated nucleated cell counts. Only in-frame clones appear in the TCRdb table, and some are missing; sequencing was by immunoSEQ multiplex PCR. V and J calls and clone size are copied from that table; D and trimming were computed from the DNA. In the table there are more than 50,000 clones, around 79% of which are singletons. Material for sequencing was peripheral blood. V usage is TRBV7-2 and J usage is TRBJ1-2; D gene uncertain. The origin of this receptor is a woman in her 70s with acute or convalescent COVID-19. CDR3 nucleotide sequence: TGTGCCAGCAGCTCGAAGGGAGGGTACGGCTACACCTTC. It encodes CASSSKGGYGYTF.